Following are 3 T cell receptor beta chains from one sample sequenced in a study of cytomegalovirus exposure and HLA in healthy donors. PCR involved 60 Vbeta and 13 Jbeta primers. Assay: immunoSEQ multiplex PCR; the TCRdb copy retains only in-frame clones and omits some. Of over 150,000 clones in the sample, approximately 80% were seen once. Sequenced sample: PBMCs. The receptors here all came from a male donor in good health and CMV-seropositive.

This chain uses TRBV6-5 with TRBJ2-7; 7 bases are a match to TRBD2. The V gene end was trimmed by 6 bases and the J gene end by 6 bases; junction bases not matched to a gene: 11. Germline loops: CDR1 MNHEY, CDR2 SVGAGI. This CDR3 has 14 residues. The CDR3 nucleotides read TGTGCCAGCAGATGGGGCCAGGGAGGGACCGAGCAGTACTTC. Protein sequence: CASRWGQGGTEQYF.

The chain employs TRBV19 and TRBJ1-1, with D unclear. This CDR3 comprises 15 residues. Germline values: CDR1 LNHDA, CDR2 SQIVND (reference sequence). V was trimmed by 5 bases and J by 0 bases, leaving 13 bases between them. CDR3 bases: TGTGCCAGTAGTGAGGCAGAGTACGTGAACACTGAAGCTTTCTTT. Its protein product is CASSEAEYVNTEAFF. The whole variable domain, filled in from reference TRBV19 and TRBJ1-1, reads DGGITQSPKYLFRKEGQNVTLSCEQNLNHDAMYWYRQDPGQGLRLIYYSQIVNDFQKGDIAEGYSVSREKKESFPLTVTSAQKNPTAFYLCASSEAEYVNTEAFFGQGTRLTVV.

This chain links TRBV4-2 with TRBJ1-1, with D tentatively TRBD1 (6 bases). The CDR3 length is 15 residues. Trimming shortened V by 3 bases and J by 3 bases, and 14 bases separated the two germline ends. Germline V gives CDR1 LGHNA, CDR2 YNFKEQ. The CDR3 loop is CASSHSNRADTEAFF. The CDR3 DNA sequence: TGTGCCAGCAGCCATAGCAACAGGGCCGACACTGAAGCTTTCTTT.